These T cell receptor beta chains were read from a single sample in a study of T cell responses to AZD1222 COVID-19 vaccine. Measured with immunoSEQ multiplex PCR; TCRdb has only the in-frame clones, and not every one. The sample consists of about 150,000 clones, under 95% of them appearing once. Sequencing used peripheral blood, obtained on day 0 of AZD1222 vaccination. These receptors all stem from an adult in good health. Both conserved end residues are part of each CDR3. D genes are given only for firm matches. Clone size, where shown, is once, few, many, or a class for clones that have expanded.

j_call: TRBJ2-3
clone_size: .
cdr3_length: 15
d_call: .
v_call: TRBV4-1
cdr3_nt: TGCGCCAGCAGCCAAGATGGGGGGCCCCCAGATACGCAGTATTTT
cdr3_aa: CASSQDGGPPDTQYF

j_call: TRBJ2-1
clone_size: once
cdr3_length: 18
d_call: .
v_call: TRBV7-3
cdr3_nt: TGTGCCAGCAGCCCGGAGGCCGGGACTTTTCCTACCTACAATGAGCAGTTCTTC
cdr3_aa: CASSPEAGTFPTYNEQFF

j_call: TRBJ1-3
clone_size: .
cdr3_length: 14
d_call: .
v_call: TRBV7-8
cdr3_nt: TGTGCCAGCAGCTTATGGGACAACGGAAACACCATATATTTT
cdr3_aa: CASSLWDNGNTIYF

j_call: TRBJ1-1
clone_size: few
cdr3_length: 14
d_call: TRBD1
v_call: TRBV7-9
cdr3_nt: TGTGCCAGCAGCTCAAGGACAGGGCGAACTGAAGCTTTCTTT
cdr3_aa: CASSSRTGRTEAFF

j_call: TRBJ1-2
clone_size: .
cdr3_length: 16
d_call: TRBD1
v_call: TRBV28
cdr3_nt: TGTGCCAGCAGTCCCGGGACAGGGGCGTATAACTATGGCTACACCTTC
cdr3_aa: CASSPGTGAYNYGYTF

j_call: TRBJ1-2
clone_size: .
cdr3_length: 14
d_call: .
v_call: TRBV9
cdr3_nt: TGTGCCAGCAGCCCTGACAGAGCTAACTATGGCTACACCTTC
cdr3_aa: CASSPDRANYGYTF

j_call: TRBJ2-1
clone_size: .
cdr3_length: 16
d_call: TRBD2
v_call: TRBV2
cdr3_nt: TGTGCCAGCAGTCATCGACTAGCGGGAAATAACGGTGAGCAGTTCTTC
cdr3_aa: CASSHRLAGNNGEQFF

j_call: TRBJ2-5
clone_size: .
cdr3_length: 14
d_call: TRBD2
v_call: TRBV19
cdr3_nt: TGTGCCAGTAGTCCGGGAGGGCCGGATGAGACCCAGTACTTC
cdr3_aa: CASSPGGPDETQYF

j_call: TRBJ2-3
clone_size: .
cdr3_length: 15
d_call: .
v_call: TRBV18
cdr3_nt: TGTGCCAGCTCACCACGGGGTCAGGGCGTATATACGCAGTATTTT
cdr3_aa: CASSPRGQGVYTQYF

j_call: TRBJ2-5
clone_size: .
cdr3_length: 14
d_call: .
v_call: TRBV28
cdr3_nt: TGTGCCAGCAGTTTAGCACATTTTCAAGAGACCCAGTACTTC
cdr3_aa: CASSLAHFQETQYF

j_call: TRBJ2-1
clone_size: .
cdr3_length: 18
d_call: TRBD2
v_call: TRBV25-1
cdr3_nt: TGTGCCAGCAGTGATTATGATAGCGGGAGGGCCGGGTACAATGAGCAGTTCTTC
cdr3_aa: CASSDYDSGRAGYNEQFF

j_call: TRBJ2-1
clone_size: .
cdr3_length: 12
d_call: .
v_call: TRBV23-1
cdr3_nt: TGCGCCAGCAGGCACGCGCTCCGTGAGCAGTTCTTC
cdr3_aa: CASRHALREQFF

j_call: TRBJ1-5
clone_size: .
cdr3_length: 13
d_call: .
v_call: TRBV25-1
cdr3_nt: TGTGCCAGCAGTGAAGGTCCGTACCAGCCCCAGCATTTT
cdr3_aa: CASSEGPYQPQHF

j_call: TRBJ2-5
clone_size: .
cdr3_length: 12
d_call: .
v_call: TRBV28
cdr3_nt: TGTGCCAGCAGTTGGGGTTTAGAGACCCAGTACTTC
cdr3_aa: CASSWGLETQYF

j_call: TRBJ2-7
clone_size: .
cdr3_length: 15
d_call: .
v_call: TRBV6-2/TRBV6-3
cdr3_nt: TGTGCCAGCAGTTACTCGGGGAGTAGGGCCTACGAGCAGTACTTC
cdr3_aa: CASSYSGSRAYEQYF

j_call: TRBJ2-7
clone_size: .
cdr3_length: 15
d_call: .
v_call: TRBV10-3
cdr3_nt: TGTGCCATCAGTGTCCAGACAGTTGACTCCTACGAGCAGTACTTC
cdr3_aa: CAISVQTVDSYEQYF

j_call: TRBJ2-7
clone_size: .
cdr3_length: 15
d_call: TRBD2
v_call: TRBV11-1
cdr3_nt: TGTGCCAGCAGCTTGAACGCGGGGGGCCGGTACGAGCAGTACTTC
cdr3_aa: CASSLNAGGRYEQYF

j_call: TRBJ2-4
clone_size: .
cdr3_length: 14
d_call: .
v_call: TRBV10-2
cdr3_nt: TGCGCCAGCAGTGGAATCCTAGCCAAAAACATTCAGTACTTC
cdr3_aa: CASSGILAKNIQYF

j_call: TRBJ1-6
clone_size: .
cdr3_length: 16
d_call: TRBD1
v_call: TRBV9
cdr3_nt: TGTGCCAGCAGCGAGCCCGAGGGGACAGATAATTCACCCCTCCACTTT
cdr3_aa: CASSEPEGTDNSPLHF

j_call: TRBJ2-7
clone_size: .
cdr3_length: 12
d_call: .
v_call: TRBV7-8
cdr3_nt: TGTGCCAGCAGCTTAGACAATTACGAGCAGTACTTC
cdr3_aa: CASSLDNYEQYF

j_call: TRBJ2-1
clone_size: .
cdr3_length: 17
d_call: TRBD2
v_call: TRBV6-2/TRBV6-3
cdr3_nt: TGTGCCAGCAGTTACCGTGTAAAAGCGGGAGCCTACAATGAGCAGTTCTTC
cdr3_aa: CASSYRVKAGAYNEQFF

j_call: TRBJ1-6
clone_size: .
cdr3_length: 18
d_call: .
v_call: TRBV27
cdr3_nt: TGTGCCAGCAGTTTATCGAGGAGGCAGGTGAACAGCAATTCACCCCTCCACTTT
cdr3_aa: CASSLSRRQVNSNSPLHF

j_call: TRBJ1-2
clone_size: .
cdr3_length: 16
d_call: .
v_call: TRBV3-1/TRBV3-2
cdr3_nt: TGTGCCAGCAGCCAAGGGGCACCCAACCTTAACTATGGCTACACCTTC
cdr3_aa: CASSQGAPNLNYGYTF

j_call: TRBJ1-5
clone_size: few
cdr3_length: 16
d_call: .
v_call: TRBV2
cdr3_nt: TGTGCCAGCAGTGCCCCGGGGGCCGGGGTGAATCAGCCCCAGCATTTT
cdr3_aa: CASSAPGAGVNQPQHF